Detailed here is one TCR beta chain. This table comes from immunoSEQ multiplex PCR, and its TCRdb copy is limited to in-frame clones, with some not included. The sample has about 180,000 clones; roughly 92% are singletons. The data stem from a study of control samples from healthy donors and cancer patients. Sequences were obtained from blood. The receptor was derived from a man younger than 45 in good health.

Here the CDR3 reads CASSEGLAGRQETQYF. The CDR3 DNA is TGTGCCAGCAGCGAGGGACTAGCGGGGAGACAAGAGACCCAGTACTTC. This rearrangement joins TRBV9 to TRBJ2-5, with 13 positions matching TRBD2. Per germline, CDR1 SGDLS and CDR2 YYNGEE. This CDR3 is built from 16 residues. Losses at the gene ends were 3 bases for V and 2 bases for J; bases not matched to a gene: 4.